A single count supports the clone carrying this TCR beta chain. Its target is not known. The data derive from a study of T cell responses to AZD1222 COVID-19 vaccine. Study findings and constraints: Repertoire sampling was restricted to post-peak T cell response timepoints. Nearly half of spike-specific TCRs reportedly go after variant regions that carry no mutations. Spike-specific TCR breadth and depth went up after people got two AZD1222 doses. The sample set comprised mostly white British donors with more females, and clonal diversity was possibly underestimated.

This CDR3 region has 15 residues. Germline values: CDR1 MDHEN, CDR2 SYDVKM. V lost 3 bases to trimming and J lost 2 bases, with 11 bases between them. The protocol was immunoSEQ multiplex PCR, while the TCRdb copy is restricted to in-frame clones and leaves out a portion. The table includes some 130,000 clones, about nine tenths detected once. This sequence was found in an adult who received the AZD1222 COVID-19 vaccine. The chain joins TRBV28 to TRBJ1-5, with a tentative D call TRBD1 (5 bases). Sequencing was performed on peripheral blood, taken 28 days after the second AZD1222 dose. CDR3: CASSFPGGGNQPQHF. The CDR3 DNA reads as TGTGCCAGCAGTTTCCCCGGGGGGGGCAATCAGCCCCAGCATTTT.